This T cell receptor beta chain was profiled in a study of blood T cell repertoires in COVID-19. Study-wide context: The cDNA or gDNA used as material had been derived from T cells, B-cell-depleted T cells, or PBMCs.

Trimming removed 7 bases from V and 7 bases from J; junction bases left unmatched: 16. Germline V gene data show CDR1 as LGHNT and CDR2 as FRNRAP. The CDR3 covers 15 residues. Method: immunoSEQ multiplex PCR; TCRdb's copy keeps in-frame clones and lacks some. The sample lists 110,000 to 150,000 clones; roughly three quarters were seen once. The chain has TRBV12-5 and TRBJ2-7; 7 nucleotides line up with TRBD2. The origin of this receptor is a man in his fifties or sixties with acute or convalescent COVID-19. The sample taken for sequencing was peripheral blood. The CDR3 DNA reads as TGTGCTAGTGTCCCCGGGGGGTCCCCTCCTTCGGAGCAGTACTTC. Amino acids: CASVPGGSPPSEQYF.